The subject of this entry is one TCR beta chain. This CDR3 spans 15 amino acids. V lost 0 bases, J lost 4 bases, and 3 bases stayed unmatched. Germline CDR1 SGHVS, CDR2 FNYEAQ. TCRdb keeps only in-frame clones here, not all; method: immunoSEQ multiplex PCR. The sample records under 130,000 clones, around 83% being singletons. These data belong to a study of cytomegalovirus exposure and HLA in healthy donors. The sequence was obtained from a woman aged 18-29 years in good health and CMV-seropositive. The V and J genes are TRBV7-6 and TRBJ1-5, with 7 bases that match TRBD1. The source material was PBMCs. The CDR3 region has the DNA TGTGCCAGCAGCTTAGCGGGACAGACTAATCAGCCCCAGCATTTT. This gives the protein CASSLAGQTNQPQHF.